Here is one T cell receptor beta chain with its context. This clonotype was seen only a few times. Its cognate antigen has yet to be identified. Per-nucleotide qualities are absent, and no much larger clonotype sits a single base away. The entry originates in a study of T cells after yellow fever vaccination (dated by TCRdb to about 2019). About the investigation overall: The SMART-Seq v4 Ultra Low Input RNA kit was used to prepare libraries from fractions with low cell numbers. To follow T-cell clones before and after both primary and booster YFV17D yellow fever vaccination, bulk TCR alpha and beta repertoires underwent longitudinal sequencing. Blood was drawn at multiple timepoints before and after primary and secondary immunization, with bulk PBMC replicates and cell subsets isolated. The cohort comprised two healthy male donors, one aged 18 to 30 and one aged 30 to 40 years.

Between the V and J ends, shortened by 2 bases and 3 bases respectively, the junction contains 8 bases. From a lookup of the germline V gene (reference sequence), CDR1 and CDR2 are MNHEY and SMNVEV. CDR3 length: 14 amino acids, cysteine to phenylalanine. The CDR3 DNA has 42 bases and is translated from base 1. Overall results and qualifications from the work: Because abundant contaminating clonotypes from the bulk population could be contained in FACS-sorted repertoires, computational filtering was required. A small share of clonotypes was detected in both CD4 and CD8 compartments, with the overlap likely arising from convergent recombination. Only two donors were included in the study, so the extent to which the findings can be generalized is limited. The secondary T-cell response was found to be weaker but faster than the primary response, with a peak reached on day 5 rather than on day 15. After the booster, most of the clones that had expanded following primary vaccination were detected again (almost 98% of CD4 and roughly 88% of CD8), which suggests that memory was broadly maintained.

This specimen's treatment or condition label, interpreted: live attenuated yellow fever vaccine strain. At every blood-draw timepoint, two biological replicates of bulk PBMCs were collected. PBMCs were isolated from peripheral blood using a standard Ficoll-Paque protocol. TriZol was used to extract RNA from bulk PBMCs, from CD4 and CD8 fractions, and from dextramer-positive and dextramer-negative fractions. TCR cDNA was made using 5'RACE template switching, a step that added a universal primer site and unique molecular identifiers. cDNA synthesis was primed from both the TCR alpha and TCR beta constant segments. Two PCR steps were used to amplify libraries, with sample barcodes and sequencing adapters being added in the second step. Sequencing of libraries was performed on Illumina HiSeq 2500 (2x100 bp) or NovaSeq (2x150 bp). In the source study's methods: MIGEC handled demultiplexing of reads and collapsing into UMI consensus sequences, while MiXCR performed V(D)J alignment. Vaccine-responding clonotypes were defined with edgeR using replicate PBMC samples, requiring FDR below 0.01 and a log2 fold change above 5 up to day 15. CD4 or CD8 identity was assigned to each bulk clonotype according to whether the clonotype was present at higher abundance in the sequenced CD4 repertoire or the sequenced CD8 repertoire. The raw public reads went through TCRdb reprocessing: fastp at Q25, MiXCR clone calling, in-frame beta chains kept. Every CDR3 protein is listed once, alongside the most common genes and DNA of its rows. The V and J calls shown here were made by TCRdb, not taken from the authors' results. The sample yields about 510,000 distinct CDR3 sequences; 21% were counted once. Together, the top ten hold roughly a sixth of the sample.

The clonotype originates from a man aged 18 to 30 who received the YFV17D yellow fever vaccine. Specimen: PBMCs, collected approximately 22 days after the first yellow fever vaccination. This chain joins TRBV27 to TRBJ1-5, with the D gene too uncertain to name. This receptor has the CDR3 CASSLEQFNQPQHF. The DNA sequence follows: TGTGCCAGCAGTTTAGAACAGTTCAATCAGCCCCAGCATTTT.